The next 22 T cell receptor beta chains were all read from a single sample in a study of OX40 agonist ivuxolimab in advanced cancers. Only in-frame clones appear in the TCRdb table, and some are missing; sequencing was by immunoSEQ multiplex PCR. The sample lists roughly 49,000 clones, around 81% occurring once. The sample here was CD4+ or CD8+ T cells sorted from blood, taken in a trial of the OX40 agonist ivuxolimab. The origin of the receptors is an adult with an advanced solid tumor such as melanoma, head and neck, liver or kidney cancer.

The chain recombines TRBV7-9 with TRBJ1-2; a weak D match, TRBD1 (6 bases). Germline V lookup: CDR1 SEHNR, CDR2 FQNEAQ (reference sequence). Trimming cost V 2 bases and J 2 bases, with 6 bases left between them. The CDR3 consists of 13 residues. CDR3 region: CASSLRGNYGYTF. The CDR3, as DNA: TGTGCCAGCAGCTTAAGGGGGAACTATGGCTACACCTTC. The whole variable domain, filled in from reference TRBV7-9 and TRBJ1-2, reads DTGVSQNPRHKITKRGQNVTFRCDPISEHNRLYWYRQTLGQGPEFLTYFQNEAQLEKSRLLSDRFSAERPKGSFSTLEIQRTEQGDSAMYLCASSLRGNYGYTFGSGTRLTVV.

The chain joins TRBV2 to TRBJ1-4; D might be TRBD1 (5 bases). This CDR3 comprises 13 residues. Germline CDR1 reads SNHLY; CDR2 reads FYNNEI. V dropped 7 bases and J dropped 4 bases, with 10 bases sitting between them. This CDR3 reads CASNGDLNEKLFF. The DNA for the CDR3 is TGTGCCAGCAACGGGGACCTTAATGAAAAACTGTTTTTT.

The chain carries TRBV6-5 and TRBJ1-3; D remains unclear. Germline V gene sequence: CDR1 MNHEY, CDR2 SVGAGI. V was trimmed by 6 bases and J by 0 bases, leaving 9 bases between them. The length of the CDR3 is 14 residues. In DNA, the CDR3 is TGTGCCAGCAGGGCAGCTTACTCTGGAAACACCATATATTTT. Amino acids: CASRAAYSGNTIYF.

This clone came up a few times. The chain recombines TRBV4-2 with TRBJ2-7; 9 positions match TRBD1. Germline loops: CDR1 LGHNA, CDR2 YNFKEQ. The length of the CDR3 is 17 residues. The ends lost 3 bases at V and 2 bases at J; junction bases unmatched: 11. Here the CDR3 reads CASSQNTGTGKPYEQYF. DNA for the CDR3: TGTGCCAGCAGCCAGAATACCGGGACAGGGAAGCCCTACGAGCAGTACTTC.

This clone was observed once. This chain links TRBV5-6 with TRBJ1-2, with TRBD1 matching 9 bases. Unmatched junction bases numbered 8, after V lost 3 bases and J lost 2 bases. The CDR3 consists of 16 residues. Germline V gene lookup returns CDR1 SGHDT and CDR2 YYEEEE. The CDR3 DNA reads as TGTGCCAGCAGCTCCCTGGGGACAGGGCAAAACTATGGCTACACCTTC. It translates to CASSSLGTGQNYGYTF.

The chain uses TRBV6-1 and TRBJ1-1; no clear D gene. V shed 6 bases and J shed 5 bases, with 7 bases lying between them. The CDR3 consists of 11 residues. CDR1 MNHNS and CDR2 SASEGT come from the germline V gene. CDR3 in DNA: TGTGCCAGCAGGTGGCAAACTGAAGCTTTCTTT. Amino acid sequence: CASRWQTEAFF.

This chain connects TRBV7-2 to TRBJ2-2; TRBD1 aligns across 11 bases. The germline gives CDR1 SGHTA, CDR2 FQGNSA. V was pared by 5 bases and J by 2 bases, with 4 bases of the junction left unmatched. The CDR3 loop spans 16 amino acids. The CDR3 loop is CASSARTGGNTGELFF. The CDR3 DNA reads TGTGCCAGCAGCGCTCGGACAGGGGGCAACACCGGGGAGCTGTTTTTT.

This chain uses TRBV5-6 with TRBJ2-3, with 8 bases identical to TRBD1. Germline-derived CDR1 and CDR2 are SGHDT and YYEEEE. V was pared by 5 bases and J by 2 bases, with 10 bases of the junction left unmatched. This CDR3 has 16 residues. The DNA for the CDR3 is TGTGCCAGCAGTGAAGACAGGGGCCGATACACAGATACGCAGTATTTT. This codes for CASSEDRGRYTDTQYF.

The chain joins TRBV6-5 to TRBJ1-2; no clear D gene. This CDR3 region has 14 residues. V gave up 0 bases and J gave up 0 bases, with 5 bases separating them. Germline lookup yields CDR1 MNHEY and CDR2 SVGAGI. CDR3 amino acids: CASSYSLTNYGYTF. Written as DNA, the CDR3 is TGTGCCAGCAGTTACTCTCTGACTAACTATGGCTACACCTTC.

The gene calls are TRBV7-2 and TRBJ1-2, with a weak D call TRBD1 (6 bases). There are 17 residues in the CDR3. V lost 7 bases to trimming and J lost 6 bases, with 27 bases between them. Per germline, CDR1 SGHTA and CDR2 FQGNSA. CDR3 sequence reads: CASTPRGLTGRTDGYTF. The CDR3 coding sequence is TGTGCCAGCACCCCGAGAGGTTTAACAGGGCGTACCGATGGCTACACCTTC.

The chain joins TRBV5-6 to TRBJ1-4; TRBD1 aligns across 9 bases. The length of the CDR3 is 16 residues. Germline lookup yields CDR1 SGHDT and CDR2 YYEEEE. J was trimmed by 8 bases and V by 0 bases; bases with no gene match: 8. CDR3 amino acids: CASSLAGTGLREKLFF. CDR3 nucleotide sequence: TGTGCCAGCAGCTTGGCGGGGACAGGGTTGAGGGAAAAACTGTTTTTT.

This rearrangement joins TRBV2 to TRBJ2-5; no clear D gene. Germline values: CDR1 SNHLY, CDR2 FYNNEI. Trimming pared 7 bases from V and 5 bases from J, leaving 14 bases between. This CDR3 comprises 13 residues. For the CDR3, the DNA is TGTGCCAGCAACCGCGGCCAAGGCGAGACCCAGTACTTC. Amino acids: CASNRGQGETQYF.

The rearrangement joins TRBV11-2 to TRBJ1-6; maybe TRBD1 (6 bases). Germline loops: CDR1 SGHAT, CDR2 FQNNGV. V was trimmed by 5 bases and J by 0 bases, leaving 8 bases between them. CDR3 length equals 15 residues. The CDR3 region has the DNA TGTGCCAGCAGCCCGGACAGCTCCTATAATTCACCCCTCCACTTT. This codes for CASSPDSSYNSPLHF.

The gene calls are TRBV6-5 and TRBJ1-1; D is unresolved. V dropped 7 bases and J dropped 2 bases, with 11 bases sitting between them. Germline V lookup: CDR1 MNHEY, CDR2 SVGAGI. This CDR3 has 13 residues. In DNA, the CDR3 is TGTGCCAGCACCGTCGGACCTAACACTGAAGCTTTCTTT. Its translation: CASTVGPNTEAFF.

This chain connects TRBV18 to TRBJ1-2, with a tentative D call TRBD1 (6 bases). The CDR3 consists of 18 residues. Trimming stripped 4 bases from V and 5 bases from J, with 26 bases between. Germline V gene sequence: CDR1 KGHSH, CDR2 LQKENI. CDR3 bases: TGTGCCAGCTCACTGTTGGCCGCTGGACAGACGAAGTCGTATGGCTACACCTTC. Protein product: CASSLLAAGQTKSYGYTF. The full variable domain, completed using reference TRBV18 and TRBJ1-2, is NAGVMQNPRHLVRRRGQEARLRCSPMKGHSHVYWYRQLPEEGLKFMVYLQKENIIDESGMPKERFSAEFPKEGPSILRIQQVVRGDSAAYFCASSLLAAGQTKSYGYTFGSGTRLTVV.

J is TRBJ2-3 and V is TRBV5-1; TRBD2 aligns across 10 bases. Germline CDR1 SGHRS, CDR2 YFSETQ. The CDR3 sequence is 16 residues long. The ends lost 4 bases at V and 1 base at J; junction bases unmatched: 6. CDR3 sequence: CASSTRTSGGTDTQYF. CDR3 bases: TGCGCCAGCAGCACCCGGACTAGCGGAGGCACAGATACGCAGTATTTT.

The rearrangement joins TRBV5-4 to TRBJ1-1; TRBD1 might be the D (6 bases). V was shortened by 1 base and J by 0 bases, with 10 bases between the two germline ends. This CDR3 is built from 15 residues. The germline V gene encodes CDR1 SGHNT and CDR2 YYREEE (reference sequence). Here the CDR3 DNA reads TGTGCCAGCAGCTTGTTGGGGGGGCTGAACACTGAAGCTTTCTTT. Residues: CASSLLGGLNTEAFF.

CDR3 coding DNA: TGTGCCAGCACCACGGGATCAAACACTGAAGCTTTCTTT. The encoded protein is CASTTGSNTEAFF. The chain couples TRBV6-1 to TRBJ1-1, with D hard to call. The CDR3 sequence is 13 residues long. V lost 7 bases and J 2 bases, leaving 11 bases between the germline ends. Germline CDR1 is MNHNS and CDR2 is SASEGT.

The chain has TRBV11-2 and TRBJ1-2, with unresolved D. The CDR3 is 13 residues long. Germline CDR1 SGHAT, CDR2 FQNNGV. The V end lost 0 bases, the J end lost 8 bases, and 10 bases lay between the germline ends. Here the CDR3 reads CASSLDRWVGYTF. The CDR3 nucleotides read TGTGCCAGCAGCTTAGATCGGTGGGTCGGCTACACCTTC.

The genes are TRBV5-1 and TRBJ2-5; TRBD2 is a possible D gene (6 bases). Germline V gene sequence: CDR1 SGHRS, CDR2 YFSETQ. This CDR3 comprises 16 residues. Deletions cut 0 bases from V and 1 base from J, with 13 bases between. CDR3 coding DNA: TGCGCCAGCAGCTTGGCCCCTGGAGGGGCCCAAGAGACCCAGTACTTC. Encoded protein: CASSLAPGGAQETQYF.

The DNA for the CDR3 is TGTGCCACCAGCAGCTACAGTAGCGGGGGGGCAGATACGCAGTATTTT. This gives the protein CATSSYSSGGADTQYF. The rearrangement links TRBV15 to TRBJ2-3; 11 nucleotides agree with TRBD2. V was pared by 3 bases and J by 4 bases, with 6 bases of the junction left unmatched. The CDR3 has 16 amino acids. Per germline, CDR1 LNHNV and CDR2 YYDKDF (reference sequence).

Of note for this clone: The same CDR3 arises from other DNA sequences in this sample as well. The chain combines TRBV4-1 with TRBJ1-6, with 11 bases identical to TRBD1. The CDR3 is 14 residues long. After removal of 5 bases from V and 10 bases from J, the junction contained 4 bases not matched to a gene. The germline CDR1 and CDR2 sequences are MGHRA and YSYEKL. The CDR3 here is CASSNRDRGSPLHF. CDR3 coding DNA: TGCGCCAGCAGCAACCGGGACAGGGGGTCACCCCTCCACTTT.